This T cell receptor beta chain was recorded in a study of blood T cell repertoires in COVID-19. Study as a whole: Whether acute or convalescent, the COVID-19 samples came from the United States, Italy and Spain.

In the study's own analysis: Amplification from reference gene primers served as the basis for estimated nucleated cell counts. Clones were read by immunoSEQ multiplex PCR, and TCRdb kept only the in-frame ones, dropping some. From that table come the V and J calls and clone size; the DNA was used to work out D and trimming. The data hold tens of thousands of clones, with roughly 87% observed a single time. This clone was detected only a few times. CDR1 is LGHNA, CDR2 YNFKEQ, per germline. V gave up 4 bases and J gave up 1 base, with 13 bases separating them. This CDR3 is built from 16 residues. This chain uses TRBV4-2 with TRBJ2-2; the D gene is possibly TRBD1 (6 bases). This receptor was taken from a woman of 80 years or more with active COVID-19. What was sequenced was peripheral blood. The CDR3 here is CASSLRTDMNTGELFF. The CDR3 region has the DNA TGTGCCAGCAGCCTTCGGACAGACATGAACACCGGGGAGCTGTTTTTT.